The clone carrying this TCR beta chain has more than one count but fewer than ten. The sample originates from a study of shared clonotypes between healthy human individuals. CDR1 is SGHRS and CDR2 is YFSETQ in the germline V gene. V was trimmed by 0 bases and J by 5 bases, leaving 11 bases between them. The CDR3 totals 15 residues. Only in-frame clones appear in the TCRdb table, and some are missing; sequencing was by immunoSEQ multiplex PCR. The sample shows about 1.1 million clones, more than 75% of them seen only once. The chain links TRBV5-1 to TRBJ1-4; a possible D gene is TRBD1 (6 bases). The sequence was obtained from a man aged 18 to 29 in good health. Some clones in this sample may be carry-over from other donors' samples. Sequencing used memory CD4+ T cells from PBMCs. The subset denotes: CD45RA-negative fraction. The CDR3, as DNA: TGCGCCAGCAGCTTGGGAGGGGGGAGAAATGAAAAACTGTTTTTT. Translated: CASSLGGGRNEKLFF. The variable domain in full, with the rest retrieved from reference TRBV5-1 and TRBJ1-4, is KAGVTQTPRYLIKTRGQQVTLSCSPISGHRSVSWYQQTPGQGLQFLFEYFSETQRNKGNFPGRFSGRQFSNSRSEMNVSTLELGDSALYLCASSLGGGRNEKLFFGSGTQLSVL.